The next 11 T cell receptor beta chains were all read from a single sample in a study of beta chain features in type 1 diabetes. The whole isolated RNA underwent reverse transcription, so sequencing captured expressed TCRB transcripts. Sequenced by immunoSEQ multiplex PCR; TCRdb stores in-frame clones only, minus some. This table holds a few hundred thousand clones, approximately 15% found once. Material: naive CD4+ T cells from blood. The source is a woman aged 18-30 years in good health.

This clone was recorded a few times. The chain employs TRBV11-2 and TRBJ2-5; 7 positions agree with TRBD1. The germline V gene encodes CDR1 SGHAT and CDR2 FQNNGV. This CDR3 region has 14 residues. J was trimmed by 2 bases and V by 1 base; bases with no gene match: 1. CDR3 in amino acids: CASSLGRGQETQYF. The CDR3 DNA reads as TGTGCCAGCAGCTTAGGCAGGGGGCAAGAGACCCAGTACTTC.

This CDR3 is CASSVAGGAYNEQFF. DNA for the CDR3: TGTGCCAGCAGTGTGGCGGGAGGGGCCTACAATGAGCAGTTCTTC. J is TRBJ2-1 and V is TRBV28, with 9 nucleotides matching TRBD2. This CDR3 comprises 15 residues. With V trimmed by 5 bases and J by 2 bases, 4 bases remained unmatched. Germline V lookup: CDR1 MDHEN, CDR2 SYDVKM.

This clone was counted between two and nine times. The chain carries TRBV30 and TRBJ2-1, with D perhaps TRBD2 (6 bases). In germline, CDR1 is GTSNPN, CDR2 SVGIG (reference sequence). V was shortened by 8 bases and J by 5 bases, with 22 bases between the two germline ends. The CDR3 spans 15 residues. DNA of the CDR3: TGTGCCCTGGATCTTTGGCGGGATGGGAACAATGAGCAGTTCTTC. Its translation is CALDLWRDGNNEQFF.

This clone was seen more than once but under ten times. V gene TRBV9 combines with J gene TRBJ1-2; a possible D gene is TRBD1 (5 bases). V was cut by 0 bases and J by 5 bases, with 20 bases left in between. CDR1 is SGDLS, CDR2 YYNGEE, per germline. This CDR3 is built from 17 residues. The chain's CDR3 is CASSVVDSPIFGYGYTF. The CDR3 bases are TGTGCCAGCAGCGTAGTAGACAGCCCAATTTTTGGATATGGCTACACCTTC.

V usage is TRBV19 and J usage is TRBJ1-1; no reliable D call. Trimming took 3 bases from V and 5 from J, leaving 7 bases between them. This CDR3 contains 12 residues. CDR1 LNHDA and CDR2 SQIVND come from the germline V gene (reference sequence). The CDR3 coding sequence is TGTGCCAGTAGTATGGGAGGAACTGAAGCTTTCTTT. This gives the protein CASSMGGTEAFF.

A few counts support this clone. The rearrangement links TRBV11-2 to TRBJ2-5; 7 nucleotides align to TRBD1. Germline lookup yields CDR1 SGHAT and CDR2 FQNNGV. The trim removed 5 bases at V and 5 bases at J, leaving 2 bases unmatched. The CDR3 is made up of 12 amino acids. The chain's CDR3 is CASSPTGETQYF. CDR3 DNA sequence: TGTGCCAGCAGCCCGACAGGGGAGACCCAGTACTTC.

The chain uses TRBV7-2 and TRBJ2-5, with D tentatively TRBD1 (6 bases). The CDR3 covers 14 residues. Trimming pared 5 bases from V and 5 bases from J, leaving 15 bases between. Looked up from germline, CDR1 is SGHTA and CDR2 is FQGNSA. The CDR3 is CASSAPRGVETQYF. The CDR3 DNA follows: TGTGCCAGCAGCGCCCCCAGGGGTGTTGAGACCCAGTACTTC.

In this sample, this clone turned up a few times. This sequence joins TRBV4-3 and TRBJ2-7; 8 positions agree with TRBD2. This CDR3 contains 16 residues. With V trimmed by 3 bases and J by 2 bases, 9 bases remained unmatched. Germline CDR1 and CDR2: LGHNA and YSLEER. As DNA, the CDR3 is TGCGCCAGCAGCCAGGAGGGGGTAGCGGGGCCCTACGAGCAGTACTTC. It encodes CASSQEGVAGPYEQYF.

This clone has more than one count but fewer than ten. The chain joins TRBV27 to TRBJ2-5, with D perhaps TRBD2 (5 bases). The CDR3 covers 19 residues. Trimming took 3 bases from V and 1 from J, leaving 24 bases between them. Germline CDR1 and CDR2: MNHEY and SMNVEV (reference sequence). CDR3 residues: CASSFRGYSEAPSQETQYF. The CDR3 nucleotides are TGTGCCAGCAGTTTTCGGGGATATTCAGAAGCTCCGAGCCAAGAGACCCAGTACTTC.

This chain links TRBV23-1 with TRBJ2-5; weak D call: TRBD2 (6 bases). TRBV23-1 is treated as an ORF (open reading frame) with a function not yet certain. The CDR3 loop spans 17 amino acids. V was shortened by 6 bases and J by 5 bases, with 25 bases between the two germline ends. As DNA, the CDR3 is TGCGCCAGCAGCCCACGGAGGAACGGGAGTAAGAGGGAGACCCAGTACTTC. This gives the protein CASSPRRNGSKRETQYF.

This clone was found a few times. V and J are TRBV28 and TRBJ2-3; D perhaps matches TRBD2 (6 bases). In germline, CDR1 is MDHEN, CDR2 SYDVKM. CDR3 length equals 14 residues. Trimming shortened V by 6 bases and J by 5 bases, and 15 bases separated the two germline ends. The CDR3 is CASSSGGKEDTQYF. The CDR3 DNA sequence: TGTGCCAGCAGCTCGGGCGGGAAAGAAGATACGCAGTATTTT.